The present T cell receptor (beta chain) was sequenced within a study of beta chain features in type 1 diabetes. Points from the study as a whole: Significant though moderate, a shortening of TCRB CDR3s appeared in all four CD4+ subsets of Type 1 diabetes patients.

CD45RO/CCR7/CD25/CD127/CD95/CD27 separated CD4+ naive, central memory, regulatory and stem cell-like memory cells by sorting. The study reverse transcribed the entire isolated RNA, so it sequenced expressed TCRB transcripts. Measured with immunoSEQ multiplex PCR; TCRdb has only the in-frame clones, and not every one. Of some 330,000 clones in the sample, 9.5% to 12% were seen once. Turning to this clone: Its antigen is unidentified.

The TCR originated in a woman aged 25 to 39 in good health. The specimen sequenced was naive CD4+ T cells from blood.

Here the CDR3 reads CASISPTVSYEQYF. In DNA form, the CDR3 reads TGTGCCAGCATATCCCCAACAGTGTCTTACGAGCAGTACTTC. The chain combines TRBV28 with TRBJ2-7; D is ambiguous. This CDR3 is 14 amino acids long. Trimming removed 7 bases from V and 4 bases from J, with 17 bases in between. Germline CDR1 reads MDHEN; CDR2 reads SYDVKM.